This record concerns one T cell receptor (beta chain) sequence. This record comes from a study of metastatic and nonmetastatic thyroid tumors. This CDR3 is 14 amino acids long. Germline CDR1 DFQATT, CDR2 SNEGSKA (reference sequence). V trimming: 3 bases; J trimming: 5 bases; junction bases outside the gene matches: 7. No patient received treatment before thyroid surgery. In the authors' methods: Between-group CDR3 differences, defined by clinicopathological status, yielded a distant-metastasis classifier for papillary thyroid cancer. TCRdb recomputed clones from the PCR reads via MiXCR. In this record, the V and J calls reflect TCRdb's handling and not the investigators' own analysis. The sample has approximately 4,500 clones; roughly a third are singletons.

Source material: adjacent normal tissue. The rearrangement links TRBV20-1 to TRBJ2-3; 8 positions agree with TRBD2. The clonotype originates from a male donor with papillary thyroid cancer or a benign thyroid nodule (not recorded which). Some clones in this sample may be carry-over from other donors' samples. The CDR3 reads CSASSPGGVDTQYF. In DNA form, the CDR3 reads TGCAGTGCTAGCTCCCCGGGAGGGGTAGATACGCAGTATTTT.